The sample holds many counts of the clone carrying this TCR beta chain. Its cognate antigen is unknown. Read coverage stops 3 residues before the CDR3 terminus; the germline J gene supplies the remainder. This sample stems from a study of T cell clonality in common variable immunodeficiency. Regarding the study as a whole: Fewer deletions and N-nucleotide insertions were reportedly seen in common variable immunodeficiency TCR beta sequences.

From germline, CDR1 is SGHTA and CDR2 FQGTGA. Trimming removed 5 bases from V and 5 bases from J, with 19 bases in between. This CDR3 is built from 15 residues. Here immunoSEQ multiplex PCR was the method, and the copy in TCRdb shows in-frame clones only, minus some. This sample includes approximately 60,000 clones with no singletons; its ten biggest clones take up about 0.8%. The sequence derives from a person between 18 and 75 years old in good health. The chain combines TRBV7-3 with TRBJ2-7; D perhaps matches TRBD2 (6 bases). The sequenced material came from peripheral blood mononuclear cells. The part of the CDR3 DNA that was read is TGTGCCAGCAGCCCACCTGAGCGGGCAGGGAACGAG. It translates to CASSPPERAGNE. The complete CDR3 protein is CASSPPERAGNEQYF.